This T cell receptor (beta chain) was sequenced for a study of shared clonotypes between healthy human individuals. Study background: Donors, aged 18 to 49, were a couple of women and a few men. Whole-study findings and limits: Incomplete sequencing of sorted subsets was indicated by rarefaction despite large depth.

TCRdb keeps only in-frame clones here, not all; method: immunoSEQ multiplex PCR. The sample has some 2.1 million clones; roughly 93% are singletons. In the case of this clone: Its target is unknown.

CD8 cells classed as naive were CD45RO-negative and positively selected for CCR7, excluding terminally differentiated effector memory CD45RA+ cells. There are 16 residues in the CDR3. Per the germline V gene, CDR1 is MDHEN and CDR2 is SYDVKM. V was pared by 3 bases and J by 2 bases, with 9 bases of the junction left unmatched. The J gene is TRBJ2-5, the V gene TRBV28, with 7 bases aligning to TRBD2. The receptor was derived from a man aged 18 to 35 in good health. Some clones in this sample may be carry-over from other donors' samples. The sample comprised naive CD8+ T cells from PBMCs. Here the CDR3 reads CASSFRAGRGQETQYF. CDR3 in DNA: TGTGCCAGCAGTTTTCGAGCGGGGAGAGGGCAAGAGACCCAGTACTTC. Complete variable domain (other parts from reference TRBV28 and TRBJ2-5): DVKVTQSSRYLVKRTGEKVFLECVQDMDHENMFWYRQDPGLGLRLIYFSYDVKMKEKGDIPEGYSVSREKKERFSLILESASTNQTSMYLCASSFRAGRGQETQYFGPGTRLLVL.